The subject of this entry is one TCR beta chain. Its antigen is not known. The conserved final phenylalanine or tryptophan is absent from the CDR3, which likely points to a read error. Co-extraction of both nucleic acids (RNA and DNA) used about 19-33 mg of unsorted bulk tissue. Surgeons treated the primary liver carcinoma of the patients by surgical resection. The CDR3 is 16 amino acids. A primer matching the constant region was used to make TCR beta cDNA from approximately 520 ng of total RNA. Sequencing libraries for TCR beta derived from three nested multiplex PCR rounds that used slightly modified ARM-PCR. TRBV1-TRBV30 forward primers paired with a C-beta reverse primer were used in the first two PCR rounds, which ran 9 to 10 cycles each. TCRdb reprocessed the multiplex PCR reads with MiXCR, giving one entry per CDR3 protein. In the table there are about 100,000 distinct CDR3 sequences, around two thirds of which are singletons.

This sample is drawn from a study of tumor-infiltrating lymphocytes in primary liver carcinoma. In the study overall: Patients, male and female, were 30 to 69 years old. Study conclusions and caveats: The study found tumor-adjacent and tumor-blood pairs overlapped less than tumor region pairs. It was in tumors, not blood, that the top-250-clone fraction was significantly higher (p = 0.039).

The specimen was liver tumor tissue from sampling region 2. Subset: tumor region T2, inferior pole. The TCR comes from a woman aged 60 to 75 with primary liver carcinoma and hepatitis B virus infection. The rearrangement joins TRBV12-3 or TRBV12-4 to TRBJ2-2; D might be TRBD1 or TRBD2, each matching 5 bases. In nucleotides, the CDR3 is TGTGCCAGCACCAAAGGGGACGGACCGAACACCAGGGAGCTGTTTTAT. It yields the protein CASTKGDGPNTRELFY.